One and the same sample provided the 22 T cell receptor beta chains below, sequenced in a study of cytomegalovirus exposure and HLA in healthy donors. Primers included in the PCR were 60 Vbeta and 13 Jbeta primers. Only in-frame clones appear in the TCRdb table, and some are missing; sequencing was by immunoSEQ multiplex PCR. Of some 66,000 clones in the sample, just under 80% were seen once. The specimen was PBMCs. All receptors come from a man between 40 and 49 years old in good health and CMV-seronegative.

The chain joins TRBV4-2 to TRBJ2-2; no reliable D call. The V gene's germline CDR1 is LGHNA and CDR2 YNFKEQ. With 2 bases removed from V and 5 bases from J, the gap between germline ends came to 9 bases. The CDR3 runs to 14 residues. This CDR3 is CASSQTARTGELFF. DNA for the CDR3: TGTGCCAGCAGCCAAACCGCCAGGACCGGGGAGCTGTTTTTT.

This chain uses TRBV5-1 with TRBJ1-2; a weak D match, TRBD1 (6 bases). Germline V gene lookup returns CDR1 SGHRS and CDR2 YFSETQ. Trimming cost V 4 bases and J 4 bases, with 20 bases left between them. This CDR3 has 16 amino acids. The CDR3 spells CASSRTGTPSLYGYTF. The CDR3 DNA follows: TGCGCCAGCAGCAGAACCGGGACACCAAGTCTCTATGGCTACACCTTC.

The rearrangement uses TRBV6-6 and TRBJ2-5; 9 nucleotides agree with TRBD2. Germline-derived CDR1 and CDR2 are MNHNY and SVGAGI (reference sequence). CDR3 length: 15 amino acids. Trimming removed 6 bases from V and 5 bases from J; junction bases left unmatched: 10. CDR3 sequence reads: CASRDSSGRGETQYF. The DNA of the CDR3 is TGTGCCAGCAGGGATAGTAGCGGGAGAGGTGAGACCCAGTACTTC.

The genes are TRBV10-3 and TRBJ2-5; 10 bases agree with TRBD1. With 5 bases clipped from V and 5 bases from J, the junction kept 17 bases outside the gene matches. The CDR3 is 18 amino acids. CDR1 and CDR2 from the germline V gene are ENHRY and SYGVKD. The CDR3 loop is CAISFSPSGTGAAETQYF. The CDR3 nucleotides are TGTGCCATCAGTTTCTCTCCATCTGGGACAGGGGCGGCGGAGACCCAGTACTTC.

The J gene is TRBJ2-1, the V gene TRBV5-6, with D tentatively TRBD1 (5 bases). The V gene's germline CDR1 is SGHDT and CDR2 YYEEEE. The CDR3 spans 18 residues. V was shortened by 0 bases and J by 4 bases, with 20 bases between the two germline ends. CDR3 nucleotides: TGTGCCAGCAGCTTGGTTGGCGGAAATGGGGCCATATACAATGAGCAGTTCTTC. Translation: CASSLVGGNGAIYNEQFF. The full variable domain, in which reference TRBV5-6 and TRBJ2-1 provide the parts outside the CDR3, is DAGVTQSPTHLIKTRGQQVTLRCSPKSGHDTVSWYQQALGQGPQFIFQYYEEEERQRGNFPDRFSGHQFPNYSSELNVNALLLGDSALYLCASSLVGGNGAIYNEQFFGPGTRLTVL.

The CDR3 DNA reads as TGTGCCAGCAGCTCTAGGGGGGGGCCATCCTACGAGCAGTACTTC. It translates to CASSSRGGPSYEQYF. This chain joins TRBV11-2 and TRBJ2-7, with a tentative D call TRBD2 (7 bases). Germline V gives CDR1 SGHAT, CDR2 FQNNGV. Trimming left V 4 bases short and J 1 base short, with 14 bases between. CDR3 length: 15 amino acids.

The CDR3 DNA is TGCAGTTTCAGGGGGCGCTTAGGGCGCCCGGGCAATCAGCCCCAGCATTTT. Translated, it gives CSFRGRLGRPGNQPQHF. This sequence joins TRBV29-1 and TRBJ1-5, with 8 bases lining up with TRBD1. The V gene's germline CDR1 is SQVTM and CDR2 ANQGSEA. This CDR3 is built from 17 residues.

The rearrangement links TRBV7-9 to TRBJ1-1; 10 bases map to TRBD1. The germline V gene has CDR1 SEHNR and CDR2 FQNEAQ (reference sequence). The length of the CDR3 is 15 residues. V lost 5 bases, J lost 3 bases, and 6 bases stayed unmatched. This CDR3 is CASSERTGGHTEAFF. The CDR3 DNA sequence: TGTGCCAGCAGCGAGAGGACAGGGGGGCACACTGAAGCTTTCTTT.

This clone was seen more than once but under ten times. This chain joins TRBV19 and TRBJ2-1, with 15 bases aligning to TRBD2. CDR3 length equals 17 residues. CDR1 and CDR2 (germline): LNHDA, SQIVND (reference sequence). J gave up 6 bases and V 8 bases, and 11 bases lay outside the gene matches. Here the CDR3 reads CASSGTSGRLTLNEQFF. As DNA, the CDR3 is TGTGCCAGTTCCGGGACTAGCGGGAGGCTTACCCTCAATGAGCAGTTCTTC.

The rearrangement uses TRBV28 and TRBJ2-6, with D hard to call. The V end was cut by 5 bases, the J end by 0 bases, with 2 bases between. Germline CDR1 and CDR2: MDHEN and SYDVKM. The CDR3 spans 13 residues. Here the CDR3 DNA reads TGTGCCAGCAGTCTCTCTGGGGCCAACGTCCTGACTTTC. Translating it yields CASSLSGANVLTF.

The chain joins TRBV19 to TRBJ2-7; no reliable D call. Germline V gene lookup returns CDR1 LNHDA and CDR2 SQIVND (reference sequence). There are 13 residues in the CDR3. The V and J ends lost 1 base and 3 bases respectively, with 7 bases between them. Written as DNA, the CDR3 is TGTGCCAGTAGTATAGTGGGCAGCTACGAGCAGTACTTC. Translating it yields CASSIVGSYEQYF.

CDR3: CASSLLGGDGYTF. In DNA, the CDR3 is TGTGCCAGCAGCCTCCTTGGGGGGGATGGCTACACCTTC. The J gene is TRBJ1-2, the V gene TRBV5-6; the D gene is possibly TRBD1 (5 bases). Per the germline V gene, CDR1 is SGHDT and CDR2 is YYEEEE. The CDR3 totals 13 residues. V gave up 4 bases and J gave up 6 bases, with 13 bases separating them.

The chain combines TRBV27 with TRBJ1-2; TRBD1 matches 10 bases. CDR3 length equals 15 residues. Germline lookup yields CDR1 MNHEY and CDR2 SMNVEV (reference sequence). V trimming: 4 bases; J trimming: 6 bases; junction bases outside the gene matches: 8. The CDR3 loop reads CASSSRQGAINGYTF. The DNA for the CDR3 is TGTGCCAGCAGTTCCCGACAGGGGGCAATCAATGGCTACACCTTC.

This clone was seen a few times. The V gene is TRBV9, the J gene TRBJ2-2; TRBD2 might be the D (6 bases). Germline values: CDR1 SGDLS, CDR2 YYNGEE. This CDR3 contains 16 residues. V was shortened by 4 bases and J by 6 bases, with 19 bases between the two germline ends. The CDR3 region is CASSLEGMVTAGELFF. The CDR3 DNA reads TGTGCCAGCAGCTTGGAGGGTATGGTTACGGCCGGGGAGCTGTTTTTT.

The chain combines TRBV7-9 with TRBJ2-5; TRBD2 matches at 15 bases. The CDR3 totals 17 residues. Germline V gives CDR1 SEHNR, CDR2 FQNEAQ (reference sequence). The V and J ends lost 0 bases and 11 bases, in that order; junction bases with no gene match: 10. CDR3 loop: CASSLAWTSGGAREQYF. DNA for the CDR3: TGTGCCAGCAGCTTAGCGTGGACTAGCGGGGGGGCTCGGGAGCAGTACTTC.

This sequence joins TRBV6-1 and TRBJ2-7, with D unresolved. Trimming cost V 4 bases and J 1 base, with 14 bases left between them. This CDR3 contains 15 residues. The V gene's germline CDR1 is MNHNS and CDR2 SASEGT. CDR3 coding DNA: TGTGCCAGCAGTGTCTACTCGACTGCTTCCTACGAGCAGTACTTC. Translating it yields CASSVYSTASYEQYF.

V gene TRBV2 combines with J gene TRBJ2-1; 7 bases align to TRBD2. V lost 2 bases, J lost 8 bases, and 12 bases stayed unmatched. The CDR3 length is 16 residues. Germline CDR1 SNHLY, CDR2 FYNNEI. CDR3 sequence (DNA): TGTGCCAGCAGTGAACCTAGCGGTGCCTCCGACCATGAGCAGTTCTTC. It yields the protein CASSEPSGASDHEQFF.

The chain employs TRBV19 and TRBJ1-1; 8 bases map to TRBD1. CDR1 LNHDA and CDR2 SQIVND come from the germline V gene (reference sequence). The CDR3 consists of 15 residues. Unmatched junction bases numbered 8, after V lost 4 bases and J lost 4 bases. The CDR3 DNA follows: TGTGCCAGTAGTAAAGGGACAGGTAAATTCACTGAAGCTTTCTTT. As protein: CASSKGTGKFTEAFF.

The rearrangement uses TRBV6-1 and TRBJ1-2, with TRBD1 as a possible D gene (6 bases). V was pared by 8 bases and J by 0 bases, with 16 bases between. This CDR3 is built from 15 residues. Per the germline V gene, CDR1 is MNHNS and CDR2 is SASEGT. Here the CDR3 DNA reads TGTGCCAGCGTACCGGGACATCCAACTAACTATGGCTACACCTTC. It codes for CASVPGHPTNYGYTF.

The gene calls are TRBV10-1 and TRBJ1-6, with 8 nucleotides matching TRBD1. Germline lookup yields CDR1 WNHNN and CDR2 SYGVQD (reference sequence). This CDR3 comprises 15 residues. With V trimmed by 3 bases and J by 8 bases, 6 bases remained unmatched. CDR3: CASSENDRGYSPLHF. CDR3 DNA sequence: TGCGCCAGCAGTGAAAACGACAGGGGATATTCACCCCTCCACTTT.

The chain has TRBV14 and TRBJ1-1, with D tentatively TRBD1 (5 bases). Trimming removed 5 bases at V and 2 bases at J, with 15 bases between. The CDR3 spans 15 residues. Germline values: CDR1 SGHDN, CDR2 FVKESK. The CDR3 nucleotides read TGTGCCAGCAGCTCATTGGGACTGAGTAACACTGAAGCTTTCTTT. This encodes CASSSLGLSNTEAFF.

The table lists this clone with a few counts. This chain joins TRBV4-1 and TRBJ2-5, with TRBD1 identical over 7 bases. Trimming at V came to 4 bases and at J to 4 bases, leaving 9 bases not matched to a gene. The CDR3 consists of 15 residues. In germline, CDR1 is MGHRA, CDR2 YSYEKL. CDR3 nucleotide sequence: TGCGCCAGCAGCCGGACACAGGGGCCACGAGAGACCCAGTACTTC. Translating it yields CASSRTQGPRETQYF.